A single sample is the source of the 27 T cell receptor beta chains below, sequenced in a study of blood T cell repertoires in COVID-19. Assay: immunoSEQ multiplex PCR; the TCRdb copy retains only in-frame clones and omits some. The sample holds 300,000 to 400,000 clones, around four fifths seen once. The sequencing sample was made of peripheral blood. Receptors originate from a man under 40 with active or convalescent COVID-19.

Note on this clone: The sample carries other DNA sequences with the same CDR3. The chain recombines TRBV9 with TRBJ1-1, with TRBD1 as a possible D gene (5 bases). CDR3 length: 13 amino acids. The V end lost 0 bases, the J end lost 5 bases, and 8 bases lay between the germline ends. CDR1 SGDLS and CDR2 YYNGEE come from the germline V gene. CDR3 sequence (DNA): TGTGCCAGCAGCGTAGGGCCAGGGACTGAAGCTTTCTTT. Translated, it gives CASSVGPGTEAFF.

This chain links TRBV5-1 with TRBJ1-3, with a possible D match to TRBD1 (6 bases). The germline V and J ends were trimmed by 0 bases and 8 bases, with 9 bases remaining between them. The germline CDR1 and CDR2 sequences are SGHRS and YFSETQ. The CDR3 length is 13 residues. The chain's CDR3 is CASSLGRGDTIYF. CDR3 bases: TGCGCCAGCAGCTTGGGCAGGGGAGACACCATATATTTT.

This chain links TRBV21-1 with TRBJ1-5; the table's D call, TRBD1, has no DNA check behind it. TRBV21-1 is given as a pseudogene. This CDR3 contains 18 residues. In DNA form, the CDR3 reads TGTGCCAGCACCCAAGGTACAGGGGAGCCCCCAAGCAATCAACCCCAGCATTTT. Its protein product is CASTQGTGEPPSNQPQHF.

The chain has TRBV4-1 and TRBJ2-2; D remains unclear. Between the trimmed V and J ends, which lost 3 bases and 5 bases, there was a span of 4 bases. CDR1 is MGHRA and CDR2 is YSYEKL in the germline V gene. There are 12 residues in the CDR3. CDR3 DNA: TGCGCCAGCAGCCATTCGACCGGGGAGCTGTTTTTT. This encodes CASSHSTGELFF.

This clone was picked up one time. The V and J genes are TRBV4-1 and TRBJ1-2; the match to TRBD1 covers 9 bases. J was trimmed by 7 bases and V by 4 bases; bases with no gene match: 10. The CDR3 consists of 15 residues. Germline V lookup: CDR1 MGHRA, CDR2 YSYEKL. The CDR3 region has the DNA TGCGCCAGCAGCCTACGGACAGGGGCGGGAGGTGGCTACACCTTC. This translates into CASSLRTGAGGGYTF.

V and J are TRBV9 and TRBJ1-6; possibly TRBD1 for D (6 bases). Germline V gene data show CDR1 as SGDLS and CDR2 as YYNGEE. Trimming shortened V by 4 bases and J by 10 bases, and 18 bases separated the two germline ends. This CDR3 has 15 amino acids. CDR3 nucleotide sequence: TGTGCCAGCAGCTTCCAGGCGGGGGGCGGCTCACCCCTCCACTTT. Protein sequence: CASSFQAGGGSPLHF. Full variable domain (remainder filled in from reference TRBV9 and TRBJ1-6): DSGVTQTPKHLITATGQRVTLRCSPRSGDLSVYWYQQSLDQGLQFLIQYYNGEERAKGNILERFSAQQFPDLHSELNLSSLELGDSALYFCASSFQAGGGSPLHFGNGTRLTVT.

The V and J genes are TRBV19 and TRBJ2-1; TRBD2 matches at 7 bases. V lost 1 base and J lost 8; bases outside the gene matches: 11. Looked up from germline, CDR1 is LNHDA and CDR2 is SQIVND (reference sequence). The CDR3 runs to 16 residues. CDR3 in DNA: TGTGCCAGTAGTATAGGGGGGTCGCGGGAGTTCGATGAGCAGTTCTTC. Its protein product is CASSIGGSREFDEQFF.

The gene calls are TRBV28 and TRBJ1-5; D remains ambiguous. Trimming cost V 5 bases and J 0 bases, with 11 bases left between them. The CDR3 runs to 15 residues. Germline-derived CDR1 and CDR2 are MDHEN and SYDVKM. CDR3 amino acids: CASSPPGVSNQPQHF. The DNA for the CDR3 is TGTGCCAGCAGTCCCCCGGGAGTTAGCAATCAGCCCCAGCATTTT.

J is TRBJ2-1 and V is TRBV7-2; perhaps TRBD2 as D (6 bases). Germline V gives CDR1 SGHTA, CDR2 FQGNSA. The CDR3 contains 15 residues. V was trimmed by 3 bases and J by 2 bases, leaving 11 bases between them. Written as DNA, the CDR3 is TGTGCCAGCAGCTTTGGGGGGAGGCCCTACAATGAGCAGTTCTTC. Translation: CASSFGGRPYNEQFF.

This clone appeared once. CDR3 region: CASSYSNSPLHF. CDR3 coding DNA: TGTGCCAGCAGTTACTCTAATTCACCCCTCCACTTT. V and J are TRBV7-9 and TRBJ1-6; D is undetermined. CDR3 length equals 12 residues. CDR1 is SEHNR and CDR2 is FQNEAQ in the germline V gene (reference sequence). V was cut by 6 bases and J by 6 bases, with 6 bases left in between.

The rearrangement joins TRBV12-3 or TRBV12-4 to TRBJ1-1; unclear D gene. The CDR3 spans 13 residues. Trimming shortened V by 5 bases and J by 1 base, and 8 bases separated the two germline ends. CDR3 bases: TGTGCCAGCAGTCCGGGTGGGAACACTGAAGCTTTCTTT. Protein: CASSPGGNTEAFF.

The genes are TRBV4-1 and TRBJ2-5; possibly TRBD2 for D (7 bases). Between the trimmed V and J ends, which lost 0 bases and 5 bases, there was a span of 13 bases. Germline assignment: CDR1 MGHRA and CDR2 YSYEKL. The CDR3 runs 15 residues. For the CDR3, the DNA is TGCGCCAGCAGCCAAGAAGGGGGGGTCTGGGAGACCCAGTACTTC. As protein: CASSQEGGVWETQYF.

This clone appeared a few times. The chain is built from TRBV12-3 or TRBV12-4 and TRBJ2-2, with D uncertain. The CDR3 sequence is 13 residues long. Trimming cost V 8 bases and J 4 bases, with 11 bases left between them. CDR3 region: CASSLLGTGELFF. CDR3 DNA: TGTGCCAGCTCCCTCCTAGGCACCGGGGAGCTGTTTTTT.

V usage is TRBV30 and J usage is TRBJ2-3; 7 positions agree with TRBD2. The CDR3 has 13 amino acids. J was trimmed by 3 bases and V by 3 bases; bases with no gene match: 3. Germline V lookup: CDR1 GTSNPN, CDR2 SVGIG (reference sequence). CDR3 residues: CAWRKGGTDTQYF. The DNA for the CDR3 is TGTGCCTGGAGGAAGGGAGGGACAGATACGCAGTATTTT. Full variable domain (missing parts from reference TRBV30 and TRBJ2-3): SQTIHQWPATLVQPVGSPLSLECTVEGTSNPNLYWYRQAAGRGLQLLFYSVGIGQISSEVPQNLSASRPQDRQFILSSKKLLLSDSGFYLCAWRKGGTDTQYFGPGTRLTVL.

The chain is built from TRBV6-2 or TRBV6-3 and TRBJ2-7; D not resolved. The germline gives CDR1 MNHEY, CDR2 SVGEGT. Deletions cut 6 bases from V and 2 bases from J, with 14 bases between. The CDR3 is 14 amino acids. CDR3 sequence reads: CASSLHDKPYEQYF. The CDR3 region has the DNA TGTGCCAGCAGCCTCCACGACAAGCCCTACGAGCAGTACTTC.

The genes are TRBV29-1 and TRBJ2-2; no definite D call. The germline V and J ends were trimmed by 3 bases and 0 bases, with 11 bases remaining between them. Germline-derived CDR1 and CDR2 are SQVTM and ANQGSEA. The CDR3 extends over 15 amino acids. The CDR3 is CSVDKQSTNTGELFF. DNA of the CDR3: TGCAGCGTTGACAAACAGAGCACGAACACCGGGGAGCTGTTTTTT.

This chain uses TRBV12-3 or TRBV12-4 with TRBJ1-1; TRBD1 might be the D (6 bases). The CDR3 totals 13 residues. V lost 6 bases and J lost 1, with 9 bases in between. The CDR3 sequence is CASRDSSNTEAFF. The CDR3 DNA sequence: TGTGCCAGCAGGGACAGTTCGAACACTGAAGCTTTCTTT.

This CDR3 is CASSSRFNSPLHF. CDR3 nucleotide sequence: TGTGCCAGCAGCTCCCGGTTTAATTCACCCCTCCACTTT. The chain couples TRBV12-3 or TRBV12-4 to TRBJ1-6; D ambiguous. Trimming shortened V by 6 bases and J by 6 bases, and 9 bases separated the two germline ends. The CDR3 has 13 amino acids.

V usage is TRBV5-1 and J usage is TRBJ2-5; no clear D. The ends were cut back, 3 bases at V and 4 bases at J, with 13 bases in the middle. The germline V gene encodes CDR1 SGHRS and CDR2 YFSETQ. CDR3 length: 14 amino acids. The CDR3 region is CASSWAPLPETQYF. DNA of the CDR3: TGCGCCAGCAGCTGGGCCCCGCTCCCAGAGACCCAGTACTTC. The full variable domain, its missing parts supplied by reference TRBV5-1 and TRBJ2-5, is KAGVTQTPRYLIKTRGQQVTLSCSPISGHRSVSWYQQTPGQGLQFLFEYFSETQRNKGNFPGRFSGRQFSNSRSEMNVSTLELGDSALYLCASSWAPLPETQYFGPGTRLLVL.

The CDR3 DNA reads as TGTGCCAGTAAAGAGGACAGGGACTATAATTCACCCCTCCACTTT. Amino acid sequence: CASKEDRDYNSPLHF. The chain is built from TRBV19 and TRBJ1-6, with TRBD1 matching 8 bases. The CDR3 sequence is 15 residues long. J gave up 3 bases and V 7 bases, and 5 bases lay outside the gene matches. Per the germline V gene, CDR1 is LNHDA and CDR2 is SQIVND (reference sequence).

The chain employs TRBV5-1 and TRBJ1-1; TRBD1 matches at 10 bases. Trimming took 4 bases from V and 1 from J; bases not matched to a gene: 7. Looked up from germline, CDR1 is SGHRS and CDR2 is YFSETQ. The CDR3 has 16 amino acids. In DNA, the CDR3 is TGCGCCAGCAGCCTTCCTGGGGACAGGGGGAACACTGAAGCTTTCTTT. It encodes CASSLPGDRGNTEAFF.

This clone showed up just once. The sample contains more than one DNA sequence encoding this CDR3. This chain joins TRBV7-9 and TRBJ1-2, with D possibly being TRBD1 (5 bases). V was cut by 3 bases and J by 8 bases, with 10 bases left in between. The length of the CDR3 is 12 residues. Germline CDR1 SEHNR, CDR2 FQNEAQ (reference sequence). Here the CDR3 DNA reads TGTGCCAGCAGCTTCCAGGGTTACGGCTACACCTTC. This translates into CASSFQGYGYTF.

The rearrangement links TRBV28 to TRBJ2-2; TRBD2 matches 13 bases. Trimming took 1 base from V and 6 from J; bases not matched to a gene: 8. Germline CDR1 reads MDHEN; CDR2 reads SYDVKM. The CDR3 is 18 amino acids. CDR3 residues: CASSLLTSGRAVSGELFF. The CDR3 DNA follows: TGTGCCAGCAGTTTATTAACTAGCGGGAGGGCCGTTTCCGGGGAGCTGTTTTTT.

The chain combines TRBV20-1 with TRBJ1-4, with D perhaps matching TRBD1 (6 bases). This CDR3 comprises 14 residues. V shed 3 bases and J shed 8 bases, with 16 bases lying between them. CDR1 and CDR2 (germline): DFQATT, SNEGSKA (reference sequence). CDR3: CSASRYGQPEKLFF. The CDR3 DNA reads TGCAGTGCTAGTAGGTATGGACAGCCAGAAAAACTGTTTTTT.

In DNA, the CDR3 is TGTGCCAGCAGCCACGACCGGGAGAGCTCCTATAATTCACCCCTCCACTTT. Its translation is CASSHDRESSYNSPLHF. This chain joins TRBV6-2 or TRBV6-3 and TRBJ1-6; no definite D call. The germline gives CDR1 MNHEY, CDR2 SVGEGT. The ends were cut back, 6 bases at V and 0 bases at J, with 15 bases in the middle. The length of the CDR3 is 17 residues.

The rearrangement links TRBV27 to TRBJ2-7, with TRBD2 matching 8 bases. This CDR3 has 15 residues. Looked up from germline, CDR1 is MNHEY and CDR2 is SMNVEV (reference sequence). The J segment lost 7 bases and the V segment lost 5 bases, leaving 13 bases of the junction unmatched. CDR3 sequence (DNA): TGTGCCAGCAGTCCCTACCCAGCGGGGGCGCGGGAGCAGTACTTC. Translated: CASSPYPAGAREQYF.

About this clone itself: Other nucleotide sequences from this sample produce the same CDR3. The genes are TRBV5-1 and TRBJ2-1; 9 bases fit TRBD1. Germline loops: CDR1 SGHRS, CDR2 YFSETQ. The CDR3 contains 14 residues. J was trimmed by 7 bases and V by 5 bases; bases with no gene match: 7. The CDR3: CASSLQTGGNEQFF. DNA of the CDR3: TGCGCCAGCAGTTTGCAGACAGGGGGGAATGAGCAGTTCTTC.